Following are 12 T cell receptor beta chains from one sample sequenced in a study of blood T cell repertoires in COVID-19. Method: immunoSEQ multiplex PCR; TCRdb's copy keeps in-frame clones and lacks some. Of 200,000 to 300,000 clones listed, around four fifths are singletons. The sequencing input was peripheral blood. The source is a man aged 60 to 69 with acute or convalescent COVID-19.

The chain carries TRBV3-1 (or the pseudogene TRBV3-2) and TRBJ2-6; D call uncertain. Trimming pared 8 bases from V and 3 bases from J, leaving 8 bases between. The germline gives CDR1 LGHDT, CDR2 YNNKEL (reference sequence). This CDR3 is built from 13 residues. The CDR3 loop reads CASQPGGANVLTF. The CDR3 bases are TGTGCCAGCCAACCAGGTGGGGCCAACGTCCTGACTTTC.

The chain carries TRBV18 and TRBJ2-3; 7 positions match TRBD2. This CDR3 comprises 16 residues. CDR1 and CDR2 (germline): KGHSH, LQKENI. V shed 3 bases and J 1 base; nucleotides not matched to a gene: 7. The CDR3 DNA is TGTGCCAGCTCACCGTCGACGCTAGCGGGCACAGATACGCAGTATTTT. This translates into CASSPSTLAGTDTQYF.

The chain links TRBV10-3 to TRBJ2-1, with a weak D call TRBD2 (5 bases). The V end was cut by 8 bases, the J end by 6 bases, with 5 bases between. This CDR3 has 10 residues. Germline V gene lookup returns CDR1 ENHRY and CDR2 SYGVKD. The CDR3 region is CAIGGNEQFF. CDR3 DNA: TGTGCCATCGGAGGCAATGAGCAGTTCTTC.

The chain joins TRBV27 to TRBJ2-1, with D possibly matching TRBD2 (7 bases). Trimming left V 5 bases short and J 4 bases short, with 15 bases between. The length of the CDR3 is 15 residues. Germline-derived CDR1 and CDR2 are MNHEY and SMNVEV (reference sequence). For the CDR3, the DNA is TGTGCCAGCAGTCCCACTAGGGGGGGATACAATGAGCAGTTCTTC. Protein product: CASSPTRGGYNEQFF.

The chain recombines TRBV5-4 with TRBJ1-2, with 7 bases lining up with TRBD1. In germline, CDR1 is SGHNT, CDR2 YYREEE (reference sequence). V trimming: 4 bases; J trimming: 7 bases; junction bases outside the gene matches: 10. This CDR3 is 14 amino acids long. The CDR3 is CASSLERQGTGYTF. The CDR3, as DNA: TGTGCCAGCAGCCTAGAACGACAGGGTACTGGCTACACCTTC. The whole variable domain, remainder taken from reference TRBV5-4 and TRBJ1-2, is ETGVTQSPTHLIKTRGQQVTLRCSSQSGHNTVSWYQQALGQGPQFIFQYYREEENGRGNFPPRFSGLQFPNYSSELNVNALELDDSALYLCASSLERQGTGYTFGSGTRLTVV.

The gene calls are TRBV28 and TRBJ1-5; the D is unclear. The CDR3 covers 15 residues. Germline V CDR1 and CDR2: MDHEN, SYDVKM. Trimming pared 2 bases from V and 3 bases from J, leaving 11 bases between. The CDR3 DNA sequence: TGTGCCAGCAGTTTAGCGGGCATCCCCAATCAGCCCCAGCATTTT. This encodes CASSLAGIPNQPQHF.

The chain carries TRBV6-5 and TRBJ2-3, with 9 positions matching TRBD2. The CDR3 totals 13 residues. Trimming took 4 bases from V and 9 from J; bases not matched to a gene: 5. Looked up from germline, CDR1 is MNHEY and CDR2 is SVGAGI. CDR3 residues: CASSFGGGGTQYF. For the CDR3, the DNA is TGTGCCAGCAGTTTTGGCGGGGGGGGAACGCAGTATTTT.

V gene TRBV20-1 combines with J gene TRBJ1-2; D unresolved. Between the trimmed V and J ends, which lost 3 bases and 2 bases, there was a span of 10 bases. CDR3 length: 13 amino acids. From germline, CDR1 is DFQATT and CDR2 SNEGSKA (reference sequence). The chain's CDR3 is CSASLSENYGYTF. The CDR3 DNA sequence: TGCAGTGCTAGTCTGTCAGAAAACTATGGCTACACCTTC.

The rearrangement uses TRBV6-5 and TRBJ1-4; D may be TRBD1 (5 bases). Germline-derived CDR1 and CDR2 are MNHEY and SVGAGI. This CDR3 comprises 14 residues. V shed 5 bases and J shed 0 bases, with 7 bases lying between them. The CDR3 loop reads CASSLRATNEKLFF. In DNA form, the CDR3 reads TGTGCCAGCAGTCTCAGGGCAACTAATGAAAAACTGTTTTTT.

This chain joins TRBV4-1 and TRBJ2-7; tentative D call: TRBD1 (5 bases). Trimming removed 2 bases from V and 0 bases from J, with 11 bases in between. Germline values: CDR1 MGHRA, CDR2 YSYEKL. The CDR3 is 15 amino acids. CDR3 nucleotides: TGCGCCAGCAGCCAATCCCAGACAGCCTCCTACGAGCAGTACTTC. Protein product: CASSQSQTASYEQYF.

The CDR3 DNA reads TGTGCCAGCACCCCTCGGCCACTAGCGACTAGCGAGCAGTACTTC. Translating gives CASTPRPLATSEQYF. The V and J genes are TRBV11-2 and TRBJ2-7, with 7 nucleotides matching TRBD2. After removal of 7 bases from V and 6 bases from J, the junction contained 15 bases not matched to a gene. There are 15 residues in the CDR3. The germline V gene has CDR1 SGHAT and CDR2 FQNNGV.

This clone was observed a few times. The chain links TRBV6-6 to TRBJ1-5; D is uncertain. Between the trimmed V and J ends, which lost 5 bases and 0 bases, there was a span of 14 bases. This CDR3 comprises 16 residues. CDR1 MNHNY and CDR2 SVGAGI come from the germline V gene (reference sequence). CDR3: CASSKPYRNSNQPQHF. In nucleotides, the CDR3 is TGTGCCAGCAGTAAACCTTACAGAAATAGCAATCAGCCCCAGCATTTT.